These T cell receptor beta chains were read from a single sample in a study of shared clonotypes between healthy human individuals. Assay used: immunoSEQ multiplex PCR; TCRdb lists only in-frame clones, some missing. The table records some 1,600,000 clones, 95% to 99% of them present only once. The sequenced sample consisted of naive CD4+ T cells sorted from blood. The source is a man aged 25 to 45 in good health. CDR3s include the opening cysteine and the closing phenylalanine or tryptophan. D genes are given only for firm matches. Not every row has a clone size; where given, it reads once, few, many or a size class.

NA	TRBV15	TRBD1	TRBJ1-4	TGTGCCACCAGCAGCGACGGGACAGGGGACGAAAAACTGTTTTTT	CATSSDGTGDEKLFF
NA	TRBV11-2	NA	TRBJ2-7	TGTGCCAGCAGGCAACTAAGGGGCCAAAGCTCCTACGAGCAGTACTTC	CASRQLRGQSSYEQYF
NA	TRBV4-2	TRBD2	TRBJ2-7	TGTGCCAGCAGCCGGGACACTAGCGGGAGCTCCTACGAGCAGTACTTC	CASSRDTSGSSYEQYF
NA	TRBV30	NA	TRBJ1-4	TGTGCCTGGAGGGCGGGGAGGGTTAATGAAAAACTGTTTTTT	CAWRAGRVNEKLFF
NA	TRBV19	NA	TRBJ2-3	TGTGCCAGTAGTATAAGGGATACGCAGTATTTT	CASSIRDTQYF
NA	TRBV12-5	TRBD2	TRBJ2-3	TGTGCTAGTGGTTTGGGGCTAGCGGGAGCAGATACGCAGTATTTT	CASGLGLAGADTQYF
NA	TRBV7-7	TRBD2	TRBJ2-5	TGTGCTAGCAGCCGCTCGGGGGGGCTGGGGGAGACCCAGTACTTC	CASSRSGGLGETQYF
NA	TRBV25-1	TRBD1	TRBJ2-7	TGTGCCAGCGGACAGGCCACCTACGAGCAGTACTTC	CASGQATYEQYF
NA	TRBV10-3	NA	TRBJ2-2	TGTGCCATCAGTGAGGAAGGTAGCGGAGACACCGGGGAGCTGTTTTTT	CAISEEGSGDTGELFF
few	TRBV5-1	TRBD1	TRBJ2-2	TGCGCCAGCAGCTTGGTGCTGTCAGGGGGAACCGGGGAGCTGTTTTTT	CASSLVLSGGTGELFF
NA	TRBV9	NA	TRBJ2-1	TGTGCCAGCAGCTCGGACGCCCCAAACTACAATGAGCAGTTCTTC	CASSSDAPNYNEQFF
NA	TRBV5-1	NA	TRBJ2-3	TGCGCCAGCAGCTTGGCCGGTACAGGGCTCGCAGATACGCAGTATTTT	CASSLAGTGLADTQYF
NA	TRBV9	TRBD2	TRBJ2-3	TGTGCCAGCAGCGTAGTCCCAGCGGGAATAGATACGCAGTATTTT	CASSVVPAGIDTQYF
NA	TRBV27	NA	TRBJ2-2	TGTGCCACAGCAGCCTTTTACACCGGGGAGCTGTTTTTT	CATAAFYTGELFF
NA	TRBV28	TRBD2	TRBJ2-1	TGTGCCAGCAGACCAACTAGCGGGCGTTCCAATGAGCAGTTCTTC	CASRPTSGRSNEQFF
NA	TRBV29-1	NA	TRBJ1-5	TGCAGCGTTGTTGAGGGCAATCAGCCCCAGCATTTT	CSVVEGNQPQHF
NA	TRBV19	TRBD2	TRBJ2-7	TGTGCCAGTAGAAGGGATTCCGGCCCCGGGGGGTACGAGCAGTACTTC	CASRRDSGPGGYEQYF
NA	TRBV28	TRBD1	TRBJ1-5	TGTGCCAGCCTCCCTGACAGGGTTCATCAGCCCCAGCATTTT	CASLPDRVHQPQHF
NA	TRBV2	NA	TRBJ2-6	TGTGCCACCAGGGGAGGGGTTGGGGCCAACGTCCTGACTTTC	CATRGGVGANVLTF
NA	TRBV6-5	NA	TRBJ2-2	TGTGCCACCGGACGGGACGCCGGGGAGCTGTTTTTT	CATGRDAGELFF
NA	TRBV27	NA	TRBJ2-7	TGTGCCAGCAGTTTAAGGGGAAGCGAGCAGTACTTC	CASSLRGSEQYF
once	TRBV6-1	TRBD2	TRBJ2-7	TGTGCCAGCAGTGAACTAGCGGGAGCCCACGAGCAGTACTTC	CASSELAGAHEQYF
NA	TRBV15	NA	TRBJ2-7	TGTGCCACCAGCAGAGGTGGCAGCAAGCAGTACTTC	CATSRGGSKQYF
NA	TRBV5-4	NA	TRBJ2-5	TGTGCCAGCACGGGTGGGCACCGGGAGACCCAGTACTTC	CASTGGHRETQYF
once	TRBV5-6	NA	TRBJ1-5	TGTGCCAGCAGCTTGGGCAATCAGCCCCAGCATTTT	CASSLGNQPQHF
NA	TRBV9	NA	TRBJ2-7	TGTGCCAGCAGCGTGGGCCCGGGGGTGTACGAGCAGTACTTC	CASSVGPGVYEQYF
NA	TRBV11-1	NA	TRBJ2-3	TGTGCCAGCAGCAAGAGCATGGGCACAGATACGCAGTATTTT	CASSKSMGTDTQYF
NA	TRBV7-9	NA	TRBJ2-7	TGTGCCAGCAGCCCACTAGCCTCCTACGAGCAGTACTTC	CASSPLASYEQYF
NA	TRBV5-1	TRBD1	TRBJ2-2	TGCGCCAGCAGCTTGGCGGGACAGGGGACCGGGGAGCTGTTTTTT	CASSLAGQGTGELFF
NA	TRBV5-8	NA	TRBJ2-5	TGTGCCAGCAGCTTGGGAAGGGGTCGGGCCCAGTACTTC	CASSLGRGRAQYF
NA	TRBV28	NA	TRBJ1-5	TGTGCCAGCAACCCGAAGGGGCTTAAAGGGTGGGAGCCCCAGCATTTT	CASNPKGLKGWEPQHF
NA	TRBV5-1	TRBD1	TRBJ2-1	TGCGCCAGCTGCCCCCGGACAGGGGCGGTCAATGAGCAGTTCTTC	CASCPRTGAVNEQFF
NA	TRBV5-1	TRBD1	TRBJ2-2	TGCGCCAGCAGCACGATGACAGGGACCGGGGAGCTGTTTTTT	CASSTMTGTGELFF
NA	TRBV15	NA	TRBJ1-2	TGTGCCACCAGCACCAGGGCCGGGATAGACTATGGCTACACCTTC	CATSTRAGIDYGYTF
NA	TRBV6-1	TRBD1	TRBJ1-3	TGTGCCAGCAGTGATAAGGGGGCTATCTCTGGAAACACCATATATTTT	CASSDKGAISGNTIYF
NA	TRBV18	NA	TRBJ1-1	TGTGCCAGCTCGCTCAGGGACGGCAACACTGAAGCTTTCTTT	CASSLRDGNTEAFF
NA	TRBV7-9	NA	TRBJ1-2	TGTGCCAGCAGCTTAGAAACAGCTAACTATGGCTACACCTTC	CASSLETANYGYTF
NA	TRBV18	TRBD2	TRBJ2-5	TGTGCCAGCTCACCCCGGCTACTAGCGGGAGGGCCTCTGGAGACCCAGTACTTC	CASSPRLLAGGPLETQYF
NA	TRBV7-7	TRBD1	TRBJ2-1	TGTGCCAGCAGCCCTCGCGCCGGGACAGGGCAGTTCTTC	CASSPRAGTGQFF
NA	TRBV25-1	TRBD2	TRBJ2-2	TGTGCCAGCAGTCTCCCCTCGGCGGGAGTGGGGACCGGGGAGCTGTTTTTT	CASSLPSAGVGTGELFF
NA	TRBV5-4	NA	TRBJ2-3	TGTGCCAGCAGCTTGTTTTGGCAAGGGTTAGCGCAGTATTTT	CASSLFWQGLAQYF
NA	TRBV27	TRBD2	TRBJ2-7	TGTGCCAGAGAGATTGGGACTAGCGGGAGAGCCGAGCAGTACTTC	CAREIGTSGRAEQYF
NA	TRBV7-2	TRBD1	TRBJ2-3	TGTGCCAGCAGCAGCCGGGACAGGGTAACGCTCAGCACAGATACGCAGTATTTT	CASSSRDRVTLSTDTQYF
NA	TRBV6-1	NA	TRBJ1-1	TGTGCCAGCAGTGAAGGGCACGGCCTGAGAGCTTTCTTT	CASSEGHGLRAFF
NA	TRBV7-2	NA	TRBJ1-2	TGTGCCAGCAGCTTAGATAGGGCGAGCTATGGCTACACCTTC	CASSLDRASYGYTF
NA	TRBV6-1	NA	TRBJ1-3	TGTGCCAGCTCGGAGTCCTCTGGAAACACCATATATTTT	CASSESSGNTIYF
once	TRBV5-1	TRBD2	TRBJ2-2	TGCGCCAGCAGCTTGGCCGGGGAGTTAGCGGGGGGCACCGGGGAGCTGTTTTTT	CASSLAGELAGGTGELFF